These 27 T cell receptor beta chains originate from one sample sequenced in a study of blood T cell repertoires in COVID-19 (dated by TCRdb to 2020 to 2022). Libraries were prepared through the immunoSEQ multiplex PCR assay. The source is immuneACCESS, and TCRdb retained only in-frame sequences with V and J called. Part of the clones is not carried over; for the studies checked, unresolved V genes explain less than half of this, and the remainder is unexplained. Across this sample there are over 200,000 clones, with 84% seen only once. The top ten hold around 6.5% of the sample. The sequenced material came from PBMCs or T cells enriched from blood (not recorded which). Receptors originate from a middle-aged woman who had recovered from COVID-19.

In the case of this clone: The sample has other DNA sequences that encode this CDR3 too. The J gene is TRBJ2-3, the V gene TRBV6-5; possibly TRBD1 for D (7 bases). The V end was cut by 2 bases, the J end by 6 bases, with 12 bases between. The CDR3 consists of 14 residues. In germline, CDR1 is MNHEY, CDR2 SVGAGI. Here the CDR3 reads CASSYQGEVDTQYF. The DNA for the CDR3 is TGTGCCAGCAGTTACCAGGGGGAGGTGGATACGCAGTATTTT.

The V and J genes are TRBV28 and TRBJ1-1; 8 nucleotides align to TRBD1. With V trimmed by 5 bases and J by 5 bases, 13 bases remained unmatched. Germline CDR1 reads MDHEN; CDR2 reads SYDVKM. The CDR3 sequence is 16 residues long. This CDR3 is CASSPRQGRGETEAFF. CDR3 bases: TGTGCCAGCAGTCCACGACAGGGGAGGGGAGAGACTGAAGCTTTCTTT. Together with reference TRBV28 and TRBJ1-1, the CDR3 gives the full variable domain: DVKVTQSSRYLVKRTGEKVFLECVQDMDHENMFWYRQDPGLGLRLIYFSYDVKMKEKGDIPEGYSVSREKKERFSLILESASTNQTSMYLCASSPRQGRGETEAFFGQGTRLTVV.

The chain uses TRBV19 and TRBJ1-3; the match to TRBD1 covers 11 bases. The V segment lost 5 bases and the J segment 8 bases; nucleotides outside the gene matches: 11. CDR3 size: 16 residues. Germline lookup yields CDR1 LNHDA and CDR2 SQIVND (reference sequence). CDR3 sequence reads: CASSPQGTGGGDTIYF. DNA for the CDR3: TGTGCCAGTAGTCCCCAGGGGACAGGGGGTGGGGACACCATATATTTT.

This sequence joins TRBV25-1 and TRBJ2-7, with D possibly being TRBD1 (5 bases). V was trimmed by 6 bases and J by 4 bases, leaving 13 bases between them. The CDR3 spans 13 residues. In germline, CDR1 is MGHDK, CDR2 SYGVNS. The CDR3 DNA reads as TGTGCCAGCAGGGGGCCGGTCTTGTACGAGCAGTACTTC. Protein sequence: CASRGPVLYEQYF.

The chain uses TRBV5-4 and TRBJ1-2; 7 bases fit TRBD1. Germline V gives CDR1 SGHNT, CDR2 YYREEE (reference sequence). The CDR3 sequence is 16 residues long. J was trimmed by 4 bases and V by 0 bases; bases with no gene match: 9. The CDR3 DNA follows: TGTGCCAGCAGCTTGGGGATGGGACAGTCCCTCTATGGCTACACCTTC. Protein: CASSLGMGQSLYGYTF. The full variable domain, rest sourced from reference TRBV5-4 and TRBJ1-2, is ETGVTQSPTHLIKTRGQQVTLRCSSQSGHNTVSWYQQALGQGPQFIFQYYREEENGRGNFPPRFSGLQFPNYSSELNVNALELDDSALYLCASSLGMGQSLYGYTFGSGTRLTVV.

The rearrangement uses TRBV7-9 and TRBJ2-1; 7 bases line up with TRBD2. Unmatched junction bases numbered 8, after V lost 1 base and J lost 5 bases. The CDR3 spans 16 residues. Per the germline V gene, CDR1 is SEHNR and CDR2 is FQNEAQ (reference sequence). The CDR3 sequence is CASSLVGLGTNNEQFF. In nucleotides, the CDR3 is TGTGCCAGCAGCTTAGTGGGACTGGGGACTAACAATGAGCAGTTCTTC.

This sequence joins TRBV5-6 and TRBJ1-2; D gene uncertain. Germline V CDR1 and CDR2: SGHDT, YYEEEE. V shed 3 bases and J shed 3 bases, with 15 bases lying between them. This CDR3 is built from 15 residues. The CDR3 region has the DNA TGTGCCAGCAGCTACCGGCGGGCGGGGTACTATGGCTACACCTTC. Amino acids: CASSYRRAGYYGYTF. The variable domain in full, completed from reference TRBV5-6 and TRBJ1-2, reads DAGVTQSPTHLIKTRGQQVTLRCSPKSGHDTVSWYQQALGQGPQFIFQYYEEEERQRGNFPDRFSGHQFPNYSSELNVNALLLGDSALYLCASSYRRAGYYGYTFGSGTRLTVV.

In this sample, this clone turned up many times. The chain combines TRBV7-9 with TRBJ1-1; 10 positions match TRBD1. Germline V CDR1 and CDR2: SEHNR, FQNEAQ (reference sequence). The CDR3 has 15 residues. Unmatched junction bases numbered 2, after V lost 0 bases and J lost 4 bases. The CDR3 protein is CASSLARTGGTEAFF. As DNA, the CDR3 is TGTGCCAGCAGCTTAGCGAGGACAGGGGGCACTGAAGCTTTCTTT.

The chain combines TRBV19 with TRBJ2-1, with 9 bases that match TRBD2. With 11 bases clipped from V and 8 bases from J, the junction kept 13 bases outside the gene matches. The CDR3 totals 14 residues. Germline V lookup: CDR1 LNHDA, CDR2 SQIVND (reference sequence). CDR3 nucleotide sequence: TGTGCCGCCTGTGGTAGCGGGAGTAGGGATGAGCAGTTCTTC. Its protein is CAACGSGSRDEQFF.

This sequence joins TRBV6-2 or TRBV6-3 and TRBJ1-6, with D hard to call. V was trimmed by 7 bases and J by 8 bases, leaving 18 bases between them. This CDR3 is built from 15 residues. Germline CDR1 and CDR2: MNHEY and SVGEGT. The CDR3, as DNA: TGTGCCAGCAACCCGAAGAGGGTTCCCGATTCACCCCTCCACTTT. This sequence encodes CASNPKRVPDSPLHF.

This clone was detected a few times. The chain couples TRBV7-5 to TRBJ2-7; the table's D gene call, TRBD2, was not cross checked with the DNA. TRBV7-5 is given as a pseudogene. This CDR3 is 13 amino acids long. The CDR3 DNA sequence: TGTGCCAGAAGGCCACCCGGGTTCTACGAGCAGTACGTC. The encoded protein is CARRPPGFYEQYV.

In its sample, this clone was seen once. The chain couples TRBV28 to TRBJ2-7; TRBD2 matches 14 bases. Trimming at V came to 5 bases and at J to 4 bases, leaving 4 bases not matched to a gene. The CDR3 consists of 15 residues. Germline CDR1 MDHEN, CDR2 SYDVKM. Here the CDR3 DNA reads TGTGCCAGCAGTCGACTAGCGGGAGGGACATACGAGCAGTACTTC. Amino acids: CASSRLAGGTYEQYF.

Here the CDR3 DNA reads TGTGCCAGCAGCTCCTCAGCGGGAGTTAGAGAGACCCAGTACTTC. This translates into CASSSSAGVRETQYF. The chain carries TRBV7-2 and TRBJ2-5; 8 bases agree with TRBD2. With V trimmed by 4 bases and J by 4 bases, 8 bases remained unmatched. Looked up from germline, CDR1 is SGHTA and CDR2 is FQGNSA. The CDR3 has 15 amino acids.

This chain links TRBV18 with TRBJ2-1, with TRBD2 matching 7 bases. Trimming cost V 0 bases and J 6 bases; bases outside gene matches: 5. This CDR3 region has 15 residues. Germline values: CDR1 KGHSH, CDR2 LQKENI. In DNA form, the CDR3 reads TGTGCCAGCTCACCACCCGCTAGCGGAGTCAATGAGCAGTTCTTC. Translation: CASSPPASGVNEQFF. Full variable domain (remainder filled in from reference TRBV18 and TRBJ2-1): NAGVMQNPRHLVRRRGQEARLRCSPMKGHSHVYWYRQLPEEGLKFMVYLQKENIIDESGMPKERFSAEFPKEGPSILRIQQVVRGDSAAYFCASSPPASGVNEQFFGPGTRLTVL.

The chain employs TRBV25-1 and TRBJ2-2; D possibly corresponds to TRBD1 (6 bases). With 1 base removed from V and 3 bases from J, the gap between germline ends came to 12 bases. CDR1 is MGHDK, CDR2 SYGVNS, per germline. This CDR3 comprises 16 residues. The CDR3 DNA is TGTGCCAGCAGTGAATTGGGGACAAGCTACACCGGGGAGCTGTTTTTT. This sequence encodes CASSELGTSYTGELFF.

V usage is TRBV5-1 and J usage is TRBJ1-2; TRBD1 matches at 10 bases. With 0 bases clipped from V and 6 bases from J, the junction kept 2 bases outside the gene matches. The CDR3 has 14 amino acids. Germline assignment: CDR1 SGHRS and CDR2 YFSETQ. CDR3 residues: CASSLGQGAHGYTF. Here the CDR3 DNA reads TGCGCCAGCAGCTTGGGACAGGGGGCACATGGCTACACCTTC.

The chain is built from TRBV7-9 and TRBJ1-1; a possible D gene is TRBD1 (6 bases). V lost 3 bases and J 1 base, leaving 12 bases between the germline ends. This CDR3 region has 15 residues. The V gene's germline CDR1 is SEHNR and CDR2 FQNEAQ (reference sequence). The CDR3 region is CASSFRTERNTEAFF. The DNA of the CDR3 is TGTGCCAGCAGCTTTCGGACAGAACGGAACACTGAAGCTTTCTTT.

The chain uses TRBV2 and TRBJ1-1; 8 bases are a match to TRBD1. The V and J ends lost 3 bases and 4 bases, in that order; junction bases with no gene match: 4. There are 14 residues in the CDR3. Germline-derived CDR1 and CDR2 are SNHLY and FYNNEI. As DNA, the CDR3 is TGTGCCAGCAGTGACCAGGGGGCGCCCACTGAAGCTTTCTTT. Translating it yields CASSDQGAPTEAFF.

The V call is TRBV30, the J call TRBJ2-2; perhaps TRBD2 as D (6 bases). V gave up 5 bases and J gave up 0 bases, with 7 bases separating them. The CDR3 spans 13 residues. Per the germline V gene, CDR1 is GTSNPN and CDR2 is SVGIG (reference sequence). The CDR3: CAWRLANTGELFF. The CDR3 coding sequence is TGTGCCTGGCGACTAGCGAACACCGGGGAGCTGTTTTTT. Using reference TRBV30 and TRBJ2-2 for the parts outside the CDR3, the full variable domain is SQTIHQWPATLVQPVGSPLSLECTVEGTSNPNLYWYRQAAGRGLQLLFYSVGIGQISSEVPQNLSASRPQDRQFILSSKKLLLSDSGFYLCAWRLANTGELFFGEGSRLTVL.

This chain connects TRBV25-1 to TRBJ1-6; 7 nucleotides align to TRBD1. This CDR3 is 13 amino acids long. After removal of 6 bases from V and 7 bases from J, the junction contained 3 bases not matched to a gene. Germline loops: CDR1 MGHDK, CDR2 SYGVNS. The CDR3 here is CASRDRQNSPLHF. CDR3 nucleotides: TGTGCCAGCAGGGACAGGCAAAATTCACCCCTCCACTTT. Full variable domain (missing parts from reference TRBV25-1 and TRBJ1-6): EADIYQTPRYLVIGTGKKITLECSQTMGHDKMYWYQQDPGMELHLIHYSYGVNSTEKGDLSSESTVSRIRTEHFPLTLESARPSHTSQYLCASRDRQNSPLHFGNGTRLTVT.

The table lists this clone with a count of one. The gene calls are TRBV7-8 and TRBJ2-5; D may be TRBD1 (5 bases). Germline V lookup: CDR1 SGHVS, CDR2 FQNEAQ. Trimming cost V 2 bases and J 4 bases, with 14 bases left between them. This CDR3 region has 15 residues. In DNA form, the CDR3 reads TGTGCCAGCAGCTTAACTCCCCTGGGGCGAGAGACCCAGTACTTC. Translating gives CASSLTPLGRETQYF.

The chain links TRBV27 to TRBJ2-1; 7 bases are shared with TRBD1. The CDR3 contains 17 residues. Unmatched junction bases numbered 11, after V lost 5 bases and J lost 1 base. Germline values: CDR1 MNHEY, CDR2 SMNVEV (reference sequence). The CDR3: CASSPRQGSISYNEQFF. Here the CDR3 DNA reads TGTGCCAGCAGTCCTCGACAGGGATCTATTTCCTACAATGAGCAGTTCTTC.

The J gene is TRBJ2-7, the V gene TRBV12-3 or TRBV12-4; D is possibly TRBD2 (5 bases). This CDR3 has 12 amino acids. The ends were cut back, 1 base at V and 7 bases at J, with 8 bases in the middle. DNA of the CDR3: TGTGCCAGCAGTTTAGGGTCGGGGGAGCAGTACGTC. This translates into CASSLGSGEQYV.

V and J are TRBV30 and TRBJ2-2, with unresolved D. The CDR3 length is 12 residues. V lost 2 bases, J lost 4 bases, and 5 bases lay in between. CDR1 and CDR2 (germline): GTSNPN, SVGIG (reference sequence). The CDR3 is CAWSHSTGELFF. The CDR3, as DNA: TGTGCCTGGAGTCACTCCACCGGGGAGCTGTTTTTT.

This chain links TRBV18 with TRBJ1-1, with D hard to call. The CDR3 is 14 residues long. Germline loops: CDR1 KGHSH, CDR2 LQKENI. Trimming cost V 8 bases and J 0 bases, with 13 bases left between them. The CDR3 DNA sequence: TGTGCCAGCATCATGGCCGGGGTGAACACTGAAGCTTTCTTT. This codes for CASIMAGVNTEAFF.

The chain is built from TRBV6-5 and TRBJ2-1; possibly TRBD2 for D (5 bases). The V end lost 7 bases, the J end lost 3 bases, and 13 bases lay between the germline ends. CDR3 length: 14 residues. Germline lookup yields CDR1 MNHEY and CDR2 SVGAGI. CDR3 region: CASKRERNYNEQFF. CDR3 DNA sequence: TGTGCCAGCAAAAGGGAGCGGAACTACAATGAGCAGTTCTTC.

This clone was detected only a few times. The rearrangement joins TRBV7-8 to TRBJ2-2; 10 bases are a match to TRBD2. CDR1 and CDR2 (germline): SGHVS, FQNEAQ. Trimming took 2 bases from V and 7 from J; bases not matched to a gene: 4. The CDR3 is 15 residues long. The CDR3 DNA reads as TGTGCCAGCAGCTTAAGCGGGAGGGGAGGCGGGGAGCTGTTTTTT. This gives the protein CASSLSGRGGGELFF.